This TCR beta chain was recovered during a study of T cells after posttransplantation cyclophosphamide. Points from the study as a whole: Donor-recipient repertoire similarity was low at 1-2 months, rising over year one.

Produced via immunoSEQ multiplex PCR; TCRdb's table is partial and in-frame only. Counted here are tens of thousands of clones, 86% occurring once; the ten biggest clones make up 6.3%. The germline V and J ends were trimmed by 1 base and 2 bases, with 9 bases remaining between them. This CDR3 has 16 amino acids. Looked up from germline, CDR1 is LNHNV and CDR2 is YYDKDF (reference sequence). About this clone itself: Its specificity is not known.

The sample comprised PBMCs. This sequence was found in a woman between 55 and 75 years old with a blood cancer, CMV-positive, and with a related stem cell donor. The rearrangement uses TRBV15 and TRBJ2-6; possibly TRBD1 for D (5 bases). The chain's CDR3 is CATSRATVPGANVLTF. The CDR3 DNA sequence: TGTGCCACCAGCAGAGCGACAGTTCCTGGGGCCAACGTCCTGACTTTC.